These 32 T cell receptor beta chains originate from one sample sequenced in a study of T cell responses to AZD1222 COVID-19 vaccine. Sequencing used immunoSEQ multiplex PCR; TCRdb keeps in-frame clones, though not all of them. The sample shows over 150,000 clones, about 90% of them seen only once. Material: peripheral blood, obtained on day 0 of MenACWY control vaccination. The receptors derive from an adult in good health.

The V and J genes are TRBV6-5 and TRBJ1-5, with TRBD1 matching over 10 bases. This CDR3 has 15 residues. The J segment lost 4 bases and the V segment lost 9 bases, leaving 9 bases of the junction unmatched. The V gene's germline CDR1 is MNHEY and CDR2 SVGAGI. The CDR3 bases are TGTGCCAGTACCCGGGACAGGGGAGGAAATCAGCCCCAGCATTTT. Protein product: CASTRDRGGNQPQHF.

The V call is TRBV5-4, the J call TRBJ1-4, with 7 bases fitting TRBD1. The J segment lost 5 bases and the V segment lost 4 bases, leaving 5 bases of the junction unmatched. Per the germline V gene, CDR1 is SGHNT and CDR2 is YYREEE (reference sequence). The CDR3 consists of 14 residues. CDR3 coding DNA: TGTGCCAGCAGCCCGGGACAGCGAAATGAAAAACTGTTTTTT. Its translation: CASSPGQRNEKLFF.

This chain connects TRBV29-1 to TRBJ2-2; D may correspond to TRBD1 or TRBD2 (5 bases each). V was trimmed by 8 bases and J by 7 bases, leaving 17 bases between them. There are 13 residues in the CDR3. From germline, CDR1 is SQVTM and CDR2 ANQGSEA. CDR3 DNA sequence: TGCAGCATTCTTGAGGGACGGGTCGGGGAGCTGTTTTTT. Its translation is CSILEGRVGELFF.

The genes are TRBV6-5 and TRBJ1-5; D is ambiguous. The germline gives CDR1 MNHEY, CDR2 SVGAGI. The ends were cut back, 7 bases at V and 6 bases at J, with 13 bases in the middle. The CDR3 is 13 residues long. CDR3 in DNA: TGTGCCAGCACTGGACCCAGCGGTCAGCCCCAGCATTTT. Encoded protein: CASTGPSGQPQHF.

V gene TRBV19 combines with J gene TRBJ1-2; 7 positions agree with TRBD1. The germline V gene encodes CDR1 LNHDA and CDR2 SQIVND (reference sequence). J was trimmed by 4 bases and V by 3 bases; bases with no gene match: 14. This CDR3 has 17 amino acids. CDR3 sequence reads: CASSIWPGQRRAYGYTF. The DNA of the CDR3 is TGTGCCAGTAGTATTTGGCCGGGACAGAGGAGGGCCTATGGCTACACCTTC.

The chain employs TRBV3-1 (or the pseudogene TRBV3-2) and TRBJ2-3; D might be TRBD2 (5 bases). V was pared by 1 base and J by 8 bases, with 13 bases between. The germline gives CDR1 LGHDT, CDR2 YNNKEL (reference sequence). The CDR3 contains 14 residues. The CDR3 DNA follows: TGTGCCAGCAGCCAAGTTCGCCGGCGGGCTACGCAGTATTTT. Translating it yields CASSQVRRRATQYF.

The CDR3 DNA reads as TGTGCCAGCAGCTTATACACAGGGGCTGAGATTTCACCCCTCCACTTT. Its protein is CASSLYTGAEISPLHF. This chain uses TRBV7-9 with TRBJ1-6, with 7 bases lining up with TRBD1. The ends lost 2 bases at V and 9 bases at J; junction bases unmatched: 10. The germline gives CDR1 SEHNR, CDR2 FQNEAQ (reference sequence). The CDR3 is made up of 16 amino acids.

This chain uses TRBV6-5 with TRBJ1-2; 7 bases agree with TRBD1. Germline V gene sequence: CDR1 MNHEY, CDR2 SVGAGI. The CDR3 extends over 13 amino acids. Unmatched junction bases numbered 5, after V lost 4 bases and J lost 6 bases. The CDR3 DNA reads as TGTGCCAGCAGTTTCGACAGGGCTAATGGCTACACCTTC. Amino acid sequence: CASSFDRANGYTF.

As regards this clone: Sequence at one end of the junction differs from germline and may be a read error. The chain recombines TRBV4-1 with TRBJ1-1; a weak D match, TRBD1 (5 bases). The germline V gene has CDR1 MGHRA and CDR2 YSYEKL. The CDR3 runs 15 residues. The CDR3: CASSQDGGSDTEAFF. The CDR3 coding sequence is TGCGCCAGCAGTCAAGATGGGGGGTCGGACACTGAAGCTTTCTTT.

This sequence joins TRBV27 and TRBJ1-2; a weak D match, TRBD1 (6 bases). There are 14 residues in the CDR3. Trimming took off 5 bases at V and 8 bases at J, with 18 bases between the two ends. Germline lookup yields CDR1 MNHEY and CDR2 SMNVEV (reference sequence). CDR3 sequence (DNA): TGTGCCAGCAGTCCAATTCGGGGGGCTGAAGGCTACACCTTC. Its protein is CASSPIRGAEGYTF.

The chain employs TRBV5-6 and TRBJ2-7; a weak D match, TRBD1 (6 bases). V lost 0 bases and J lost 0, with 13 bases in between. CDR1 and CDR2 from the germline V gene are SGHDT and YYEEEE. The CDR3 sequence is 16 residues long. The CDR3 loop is CASSLEGVRSSYEQYF. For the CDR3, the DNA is TGTGCCAGCAGCTTGGAGGGGGTTCGCAGCTCCTACGAGCAGTACTTC.

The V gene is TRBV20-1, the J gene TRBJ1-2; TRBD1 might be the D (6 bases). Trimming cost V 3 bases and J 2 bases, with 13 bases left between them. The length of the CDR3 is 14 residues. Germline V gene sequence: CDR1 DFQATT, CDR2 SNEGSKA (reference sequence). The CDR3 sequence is CSASTTGLNYGYTF. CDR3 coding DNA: TGCAGTGCTAGTACGACAGGACTAAACTATGGCTACACCTTC.

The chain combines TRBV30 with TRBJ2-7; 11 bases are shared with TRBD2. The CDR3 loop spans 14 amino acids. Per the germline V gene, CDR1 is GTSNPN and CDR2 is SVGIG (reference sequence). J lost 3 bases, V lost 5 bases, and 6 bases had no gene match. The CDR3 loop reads CAWAGTSGYYEQYF. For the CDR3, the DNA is TGTGCCTGGGCAGGGACTAGCGGATACTACGAGCAGTACTTC.

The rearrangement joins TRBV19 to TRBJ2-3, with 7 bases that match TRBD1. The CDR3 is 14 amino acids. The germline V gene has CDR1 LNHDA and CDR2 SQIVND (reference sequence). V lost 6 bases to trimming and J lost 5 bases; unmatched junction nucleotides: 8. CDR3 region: CASSPNGQEDTQYF. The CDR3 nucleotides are TGTGCCAGTAGCCCAAATGGACAGGAAGATACGCAGTATTTT. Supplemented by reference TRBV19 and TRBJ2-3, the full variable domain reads DGGITQSPKYLFRKEGQNVTLSCEQNLNHDAMYWYRQDPGQGLRLIYYSQIVNDFQKGDIAEGYSVSREKKESFPLTVTSAQKNPTAFYLCASSPNGQEDTQYFGPGTRLTVL.

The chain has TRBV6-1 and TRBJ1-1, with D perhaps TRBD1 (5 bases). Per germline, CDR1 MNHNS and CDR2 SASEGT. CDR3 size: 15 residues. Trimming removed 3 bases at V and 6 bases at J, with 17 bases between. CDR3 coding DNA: TGTGCCAGCAGTGACAGGGCCGTAGACCTCGCTGAAGCTTTCTTT. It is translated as CASSDRAVDLAEAFF.

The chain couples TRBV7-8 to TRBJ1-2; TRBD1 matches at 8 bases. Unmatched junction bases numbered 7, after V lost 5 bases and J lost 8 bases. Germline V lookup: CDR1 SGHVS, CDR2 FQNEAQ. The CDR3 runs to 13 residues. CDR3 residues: CASSTYSGGGYTF. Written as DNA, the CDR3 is TGTGCCAGCAGCACCTACTCAGGGGGCGGCTACACCTTC.

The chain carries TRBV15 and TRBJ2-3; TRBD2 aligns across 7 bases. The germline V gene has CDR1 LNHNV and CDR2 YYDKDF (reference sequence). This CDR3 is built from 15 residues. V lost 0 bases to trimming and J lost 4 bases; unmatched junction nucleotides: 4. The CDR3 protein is CATSRERREADTQYF. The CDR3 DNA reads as TGTGCCACCAGCAGAGAGAGACGGGAGGCAGATACGCAGTATTTT. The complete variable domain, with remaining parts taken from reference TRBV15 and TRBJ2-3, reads DAMVIQNPRYQVTQFGKPVTLSCSQTLNHNVMYWYQQKSSQAPKLLFHYYDKDFNNEADTPDNFQSRRPNTSFCFLDIRSPGLGDTAMYLCATSRERREADTQYFGPGTRLTVL.

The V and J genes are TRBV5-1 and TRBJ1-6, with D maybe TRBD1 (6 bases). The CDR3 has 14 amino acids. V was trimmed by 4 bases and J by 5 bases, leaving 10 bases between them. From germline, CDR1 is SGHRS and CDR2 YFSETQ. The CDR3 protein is CASSRDKNNSPLHF. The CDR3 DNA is TGCGCCAGCAGCCGGGACAAAAATAATTCACCCCTCCACTTT. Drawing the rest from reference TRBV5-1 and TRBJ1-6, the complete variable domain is KAGVTQTPRYLIKTRGQQVTLSCSPISGHRSVSWYQQTPGQGLQFLFEYFSETQRNKGNFPGRFSGRQFSNSRSEMNVSTLELGDSALYLCASSRDKNNSPLHFGNGTRLTVT.

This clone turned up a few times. CDR3 in amino acids: CASTLYGERGTEAFF. In nucleotides, the CDR3 is TGTGCCAGTACCCTATACGGGGAACGTGGGACTGAAGCTTTCTTT. The V and J genes are TRBV19 and TRBJ1-1; D is uncertain. The ends were cut back, 7 bases at V and 5 bases at J, with 20 bases in the middle. Per germline, CDR1 LNHDA and CDR2 SQIVND (reference sequence). The CDR3 has 15 residues. Full variable domain (rest looked up from reference TRBV19 and TRBJ1-1): DGGITQSPKYLFRKEGQNVTLSCEQNLNHDAMYWYRQDPGQGLRLIYYSQIVNDFQKGDIAEGYSVSREKKESFPLTVTSAQKNPTAFYLCASTLYGERGTEAFFGQGTRLTVV.

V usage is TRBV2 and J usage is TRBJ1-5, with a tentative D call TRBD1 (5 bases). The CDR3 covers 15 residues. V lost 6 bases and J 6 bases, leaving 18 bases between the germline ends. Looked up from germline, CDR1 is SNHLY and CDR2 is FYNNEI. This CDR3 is CASSGSGTGSQPQHF. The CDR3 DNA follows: TGTGCCAGCAGCGGGTCCGGGACGGGGAGTCAGCCCCAGCATTTT.

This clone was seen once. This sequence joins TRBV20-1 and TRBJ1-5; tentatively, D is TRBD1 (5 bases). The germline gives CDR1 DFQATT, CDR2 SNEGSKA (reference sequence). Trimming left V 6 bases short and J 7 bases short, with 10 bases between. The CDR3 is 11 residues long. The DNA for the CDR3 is TGCAGTGCGGCGGGGGGGCAGCCCCAGCATTTT. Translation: CSAAGGQPQHF.

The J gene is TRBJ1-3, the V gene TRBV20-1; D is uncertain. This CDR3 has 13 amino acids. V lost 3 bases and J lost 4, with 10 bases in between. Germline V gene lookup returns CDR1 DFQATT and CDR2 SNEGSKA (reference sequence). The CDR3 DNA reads TGCAGTGCTAGTCGGGGAGCGGGAAACACCATATATTTT. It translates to CSASRGAGNTIYF.

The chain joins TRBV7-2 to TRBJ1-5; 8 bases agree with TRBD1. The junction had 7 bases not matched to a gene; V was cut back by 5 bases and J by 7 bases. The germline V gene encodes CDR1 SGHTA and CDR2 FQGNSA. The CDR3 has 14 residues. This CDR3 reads CASSPPGGEQPQHF. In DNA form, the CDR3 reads TGTGCCAGCAGCCCCCCAGGGGGCGAGCAGCCCCAGCATTTT.

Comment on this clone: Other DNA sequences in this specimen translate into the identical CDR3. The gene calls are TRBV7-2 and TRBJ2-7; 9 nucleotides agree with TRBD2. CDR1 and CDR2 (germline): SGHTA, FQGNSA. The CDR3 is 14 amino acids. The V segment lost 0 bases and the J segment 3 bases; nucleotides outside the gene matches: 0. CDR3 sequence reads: CASSLASGSYEQYF. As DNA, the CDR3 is TGTGCCAGCAGCTTAGCTAGCGGGAGCTACGAGCAGTACTTC.

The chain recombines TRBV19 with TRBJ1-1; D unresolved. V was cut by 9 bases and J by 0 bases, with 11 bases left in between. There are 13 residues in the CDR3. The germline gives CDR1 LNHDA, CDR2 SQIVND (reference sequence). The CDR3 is CASRPHLNTEAFF. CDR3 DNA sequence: TGTGCCAGCAGACCCCACCTGAACACTGAAGCTTTCTTT.

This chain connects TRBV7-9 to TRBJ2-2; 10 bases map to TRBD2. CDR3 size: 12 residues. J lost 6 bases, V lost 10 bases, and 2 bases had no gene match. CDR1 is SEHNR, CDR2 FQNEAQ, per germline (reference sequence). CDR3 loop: CAMGTSAGELFF. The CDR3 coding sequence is TGTGCCATGGGGACTAGCGCCGGGGAGCTGTTTTTT.

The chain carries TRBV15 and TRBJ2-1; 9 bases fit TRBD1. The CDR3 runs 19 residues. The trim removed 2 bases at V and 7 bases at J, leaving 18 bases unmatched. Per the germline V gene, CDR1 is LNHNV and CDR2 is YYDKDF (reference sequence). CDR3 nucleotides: TGTGCCACCAGCAGATCGGACAGGGGTTCTCTGGCGAAGCGTAATGAGCAGTTCTTC. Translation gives CATSRSDRGSLAKRNEQFF.

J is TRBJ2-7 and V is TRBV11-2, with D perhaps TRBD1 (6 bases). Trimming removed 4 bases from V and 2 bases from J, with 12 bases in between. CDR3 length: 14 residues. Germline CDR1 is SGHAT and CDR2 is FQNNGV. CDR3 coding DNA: TGTGCCAGCAGCTCCTTACAGGGCACCTACGAGCAGTACGTC. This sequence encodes CASSSLQGTYEQYV.

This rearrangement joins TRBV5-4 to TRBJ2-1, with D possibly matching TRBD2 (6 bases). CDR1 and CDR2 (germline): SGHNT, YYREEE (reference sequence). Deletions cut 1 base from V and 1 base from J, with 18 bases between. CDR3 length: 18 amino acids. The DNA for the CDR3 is TGTGCCAGCAGCTTGAACCGCGGAGGGTTTTCATCCTACAATGAGCAGTTCTTC. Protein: CASSLNRGGFSSYNEQFF. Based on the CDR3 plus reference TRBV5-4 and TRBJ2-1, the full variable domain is ETGVTQSPTHLIKTRGQQVTLRCSSQSGHNTVSWYQQALGQGPQFIFQYYREEENGRGNFPPRFSGLQFPNYSSELNVNALELDDSALYLCASSLNRGGFSSYNEQFFGPGTRLTVL.

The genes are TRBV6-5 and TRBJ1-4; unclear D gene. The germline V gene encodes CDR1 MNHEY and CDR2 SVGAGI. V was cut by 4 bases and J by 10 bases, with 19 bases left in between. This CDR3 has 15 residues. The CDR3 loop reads CASSSLRVTGGKLFF. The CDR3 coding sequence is TGTGCCAGCAGTTCATTGCGGGTCACCGGAGGAAAACTGTTTTTT.

Here the CDR3 DNA reads TGCGCCAGCAGCTTGGAGAGCCCCGAGGGCGGCTACACCTTC. Translating it yields CASSLESPEGGYTF. The J gene is TRBJ1-2, the V gene TRBV5-1; the D is unclear. This CDR3 has 14 amino acids. CDR1 and CDR2 from the germline V gene are SGHRS and YFSETQ. Between the trimmed V and J ends, which lost 0 bases and 8 bases, there was a span of 14 bases.

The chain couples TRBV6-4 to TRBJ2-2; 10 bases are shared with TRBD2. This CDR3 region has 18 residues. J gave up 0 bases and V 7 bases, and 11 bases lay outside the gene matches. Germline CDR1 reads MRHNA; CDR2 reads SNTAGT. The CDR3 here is CASTISLAGVPNTGELFF. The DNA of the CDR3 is TGTGCCAGCACCATCAGCCTAGCGGGGGTCCCGAACACCGGGGAGCTGTTTTTT.